Listed here are 5 T cell receptor beta chains from one sample, sequenced in a study of blood T cell repertoires in COVID-19. Profiling relied on immunoSEQ multiplex PCR, and the TCRdb table lists in-frame clones only, not all of them. The profile shows 100,000 to 130,000 clones, almost 85% of them singletons. Sequencing input: peripheral blood. These receptors were collected from a human donor in a cohort sampled during active COVID-19.

The chain uses TRBV18 and TRBJ1-2; tentatively, D is TRBD1 (6 bases). The CDR3 is 15 amino acids. V was trimmed by 3 bases and J by 2 bases, leaving 13 bases between them. Germline CDR1 reads KGHSH; CDR2 reads LQKENI. CDR3 sequence: CASSPADSPNYGYTF. In nucleotides, the CDR3 is TGTGCCAGCTCACCCGCGGACAGTCCGAACTATGGCTACACCTTC.

CDR3 nucleotides: TGTGCCAGTATTCCCCGGGACAGGGGGCCCGCCGGGGAGCTGTTTTTT. This gives the protein CASIPRDRGPAGELFF. The chain is built from TRBV19 and TRBJ2-2; 12 positions agree with TRBD1. This CDR3 comprises 16 residues. Germline assignment: CDR1 LNHDA and CDR2 SQIVND (reference sequence). Trimming cost V 7 bases and J 6 bases; bases outside gene matches: 9.

The chain is built from TRBV19 and TRBJ1-5; D remains unclear. The germline V and J ends were trimmed by 5 bases and 6 bases, with 14 bases remaining between them. From germline, CDR1 is LNHDA and CDR2 SQIVND (reference sequence). The CDR3 has 14 amino acids. The CDR3 protein is CASSPDWDRQPQHF. CDR3 bases: TGTGCCAGTAGTCCGGACTGGGATCGTCAGCCCCAGCATTTT.

The chain uses TRBV28 and TRBJ1-1; 7 nucleotides align to TRBD1. The germline CDR1 and CDR2 sequences are MDHEN and SYDVKM. Losses at the gene ends were 3 bases for V and 8 bases for J; bases not matched to a gene: 6. The CDR3 runs to 13 residues. The chain's CDR3 is CASSLVGGPEAFF. The CDR3 DNA sequence: TGTGCCAGCAGTTTGGTAGGGGGCCCAGAAGCTTTCTTT.

This clone was counted only a few times. V gene TRBV7-8 combines with J gene TRBJ2-2; perhaps TRBD1 as D (6 bases). Germline assignment: CDR1 SGHVS and CDR2 FQNEAQ. The CDR3 contains 18 residues. V was trimmed by 1 base and J by 5 bases, leaving 20 bases between them. The CDR3 reads CASSLVYIATGGTGELFF. The DNA for the CDR3 is TGTGCCAGCAGCTTAGTCTACATCGCGACAGGTGGAACCGGGGAGCTGTTTTTT.